This is a list of T cell receptor beta chains from one sample in a study of CD8+CD57+ T cells in acquired aplastic anemia. Each CDR3 protein is one row after TCRdb ran MiXCR on the reads. The data contain hundreds of thousands of distinct CDR3 sequences, around 32% of them seen just once; the ten biggest clones take up 0.7% to 1%. The sequencing input was sorted CD4+, CD8+, or CD8+CD57+ T cells (not recorded which) from PBMCs. Receptors were obtained from a human donor with aplastic anemia. The CDR3 runs from the conserved cysteine through the conserved F or W. A D gene is named only where the DNA matches it firmly. Rows give clone size only sometimes, using once, few, many, or a class for an expanded clone.

CDR3 DNA | CDR3 protein | D gene | clone size | J gene | V gene
TGTGCCAGCAGGCTAGCGGAGGGAGCATACGAGCAGTACTTC | CASRLAEGAYEQYF | TRBD2 | - | TRBJ2-7 | TRBV2
TGTGCCAGCAGTGACCAGGCTAGACCCTACGAGCAGTACTTC | CASSDQARPYEQYF | - | - | TRBJ2-7 | TRBV2
TGCAGTGCTAGAGAACCCGGGCCTCGGGGCGTTGACTATGGCTACACCTTC | CSAREPGPRGVDYGYTF | - | - | TRBJ1-2 | TRBV20-1
TGCAGTGCTGGGGTGGGGAGCCGTCATTACAATCAGCCCCAGCATTTT | CSAGVGSRHYNQPQHF | - | - | TRBJ1-5 | TRBV20-1
TGTGCCAGCAGTCAGTGGGGGGCGAGTTATAATTCACCCCTCCACTTT | CASSQWGASYNSPLHF | - | - | TRBJ1-6 | TRBV6-1
TGCGCCAGCAGCTTGGCCGGGACTGGAAAGACCTACGAGCAGTACTTC | CASSLAGTGKTYEQYF | - | - | TRBJ2-7 | TRBV5-1
TGTGCCAGCAGTTACTCGAATGGGGACAATGAGCAGTTCTTC | CASSYSNGDNEQFF | - | - | TRBJ2-1 | TRBV10-2
TGTGCCAGTACCCGGGACAGGGGGCCTGGAAACACCATATATTTT | CASTRDRGPGNTIYF | TRBD1 | many | TRBJ1-3 | TRBV19
TGCAGCGTTGATTTCCGGTCAGGGCGGGAGAACACCGGGGAGCTGTTTTTT | CSVDFRSGRENTGELFF | - | few | TRBJ2-2 | TRBV29-1
TGTGCCACCAGTCCCGGGACAGGGAGGAACACTGAAGCTTTCTTT | CATSPGTGRNTEAFF | TRBD1 | few | TRBJ1-1 | TRBV24-1
TGTGCCAGCAGTGGCCTGGCCCCGGGGGGGCTAGAGACCCAGTACTTC | CASSGLAPGGLETQYF | TRBD2 | - | TRBJ2-5 | TRBV2
TGTGCCAGCAGCTTGCAGGGGATTAAAAGCAATCAGCCCCAGCATTTT | CASSLQGIKSNQPQHF | - | - | TRBJ1-5 | TRBV11-2
TGTGCCAGCAGTGACAGGGCGAGCTCCTACGAGCAGTACTTC | CASSDRASSYEQYF | - | many | TRBJ2-7 | TRBV2
TGTGCCAGCATGTTGGGTGGAAGAGAGACCCAGTACTTC | CASMLGGRETQYF | - | - | TRBJ2-5 | TRBV6-1
TGTGCCAGTAATATAGGCGGGGGGGCAATCCACACCGGGGAGCTGTTTTTT | CASNIGGGAIHTGELFF | TRBD2 | - | TRBJ2-2 | TRBV19
TGCAGTGCTAGAATGATCCCCCTGACGGGGAGCAGCACAGATACGCAGTATTTT | CSARMIPLTGSSTDTQYF | - | - | TRBJ2-3 | TRBV20-1
TGCAGCGCCAACAGGGTTCGGCCCCAGCATTTT | CSANRVRPQHF | - | - | TRBJ1-5 | TRBV29-1
TGTGCCAGCAGTCCTCGGGGGGGCGGAAGCAATCAGCCCCAGCATTTT | CASSPRGGGSNQPQHF | - | - | TRBJ1-5 | TRBV28
TGTGCCAGCAGCCTTAGACAGGGGGCTAATGAGCAGTTCTTC | CASSLRQGANEQFF | TRBD1 | - | TRBJ2-1 | TRBV11-2
TGTGCCAGCGGATGGGTACTTAATTCACCCCTCCACTTT | CASGWVLNSPLHF | - | - | TRBJ1-6 | TRBV14
TGTGCCACCAGCAGAGGGAGCTCCTGGGGGAATGAGCAGTTCTTC | CATSRGSSWGNEQFF | - | - | TRBJ2-1 | TRBV15
TGTGCCAGCAGTTTCCCGACAGGGGGCAATGGCTACACCTTC | CASSFPTGGNGYTF | TRBD1 | few | TRBJ1-2 | TRBV6-2/TRBV6-3
TGCGCCAGCAGCCGACAGGGCCTGGGAGATACGCAGTATTTT | CASSRQGLGDTQYF | TRBD1 | few | TRBJ2-3 | TRBV4-1
TGTGCCACCCAGACAGGGGGTAGCACAGATACGCAGTATTTT | CATQTGGSTDTQYF | TRBD1 | many | TRBJ2-3 | TRBV24-1
TGTGCCAGCAGCAGCAAACGGCTAGCGGGGTCCTACAATGAGCAGTTCTTC | CASSSKRLAGSYNEQFF | TRBD2 | few | TRBJ2-1 | TRBV11-2
TGTGCCAGTAGTACTGGCGTCTCTGGAGGCTACACCTTC | CASSTGVSGGYTF | - | many | TRBJ1-2 | TRBV19
TGTGCCATCAGCAAGGGGATCACTGAAGCTTTCTTT | CAISKGITEAFF | - | many | TRBJ1-1 | TRBV10-3
TGTGCCAGCAGGAGGACAGGTAACACTGAAGCTTTCTTT | CASRRTGNTEAFF | TRBD1 | many | TRBJ1-1 | TRBV7-2
TGTGCCAGCAGCGCGGGGAGTCAGGGGGCCTACGAGCAGTACTTC | CASSAGSQGAYEQYF | TRBD1 | many | TRBJ2-7 | TRBV9
TGTGCCAGCGGGGCTGGACTCACCTATGGCTACACCTTC | CASGAGLTYGYTF | - | - | TRBJ1-2 | TRBV5-4
TGTGCCATCAGTGAGCCAAAAGGGAGGGGCGGCACAGATACGCAGTATTTT | CAISEPKGRGGTDTQYF | TRBD2 | many | TRBJ2-3 | TRBV10-3
TGTGCCAGCAGCCAAGACAGGAATAAGAGGACCCAGTACTTC | CASSQDRNKRTQYF | - | - | TRBJ2-5 | TRBV14
TGTGCCAGCAGTGAATTGCGGGGCCAAGAGACCCAGTACTTC | CASSELRGQETQYF | - | - | TRBJ2-5 | TRBV6-1
TGTGCCAGCAGTACCCTCCGGGACAGAGGAAACACCATATATTTT | CASSTLRDRGNTIYF | TRBD1 | - | TRBJ1-3 | TRBV6-1
TGTGCCAGTAGGGAAGGCTTAGAGGAAAACACTGAAGCTTTCTTT | CASREGLEENTEAFF | - | - | TRBJ1-1 | TRBV19
TGTGCCAGCAGTGAAGCGGGGACAGCCAATTCACCCCTCCACTTT | CASSEAGTANSPLHF | TRBD1 | few | TRBJ1-6 | TRBV2
TGCAGTGCTAGTCGGGCGGGGGTTCGCGAGCAGTACTTC | CSASRAGVREQYF | TRBD2 | many | TRBJ2-7 | TRBV20-1
TGTGCCAGCAGCTCTGACTGGGTAGCGGGGGGCCGCGACGAGCAGTACTTC | CASSSDWVAGGRDEQYF | TRBD2 | - | TRBJ2-7 | TRBV5-4
TGTGCCAGCAGAAGGGGCCTTACAGCCTATGGCTACACCTTC | CASRRGLTAYGYTF | - | many | TRBJ1-2 | TRBV7-2
TGTGCCACCGGCAGTTCCCGCCACGAGCAGTACTTC | CATGSSRHEQYF | - | - | TRBJ2-7 | TRBV15
TGTGCCAGTAGTATGACTAGCGGGGACTACAATGAGCAGTTCTTC | CASSMTSGDYNEQFF | TRBD2 | few | TRBJ2-1 | TRBV19
TGTGCCACGACCGGGACAGGGGGATCGGGTGAGCAGTTCTTC | CATTGTGGSGEQFF | TRBD1 | many | TRBJ2-1 | TRBV10-3
TGCGCCAGCAGCCCTCAGGAGGGGGAGACCCAGTACTTC | CASSPQEGETQYF | - | many | TRBJ2-5 | TRBV5-1
TGTGCCAGCAGCTTAATTAGCGGTAGCTCCTACAATGAGCAGTTCTTC | CASSLISGSSYNEQFF | - | few | TRBJ2-1 | TRBV7-3
TGTGCCAGCAGTGAATTGTGGGCTGAGTCAGATACGCAGTATTTT | CASSELWAESDTQYF | - | many | TRBJ2-3 | TRBV6-1
TGTGCCAGCAGCCCGTCAGGGGCCAACACTGAAGCTTTCTTT | CASSPSGANTEAFF | - | few | TRBJ1-1 | TRBV7-9
TGTGCCACCAGCCCGGGACAGGCGAACTATGGCTACACCTTC | CATSPGQANYGYTF | TRBD1 | - | TRBJ1-2 | TRBV15
TGTGCCAGCATTGTCGGGGGCAGTCCAGATACGCAGTATTTT | CASIVGGSPDTQYF | - | few | TRBJ2-3 | TRBV6-1
TGTGCCAGCAGCCTAAGGACCGATGGAGCTTTCTTT | CASSLRTDGAFF | - | many | TRBJ1-1 | TRBV7-9
TGTGCCAGCAGCCAGGAGCGGACCTCCTACGAGCAGTACTTC | CASSQERTSYEQYF | - | few | TRBJ2-7 | TRBV5-4
TGTGCCAGCAGCTTAGCGGACGGGTCACCCCTCCACTTT | CASSLADGSPLHF | - | - | TRBJ1-6 | TRBV7-6